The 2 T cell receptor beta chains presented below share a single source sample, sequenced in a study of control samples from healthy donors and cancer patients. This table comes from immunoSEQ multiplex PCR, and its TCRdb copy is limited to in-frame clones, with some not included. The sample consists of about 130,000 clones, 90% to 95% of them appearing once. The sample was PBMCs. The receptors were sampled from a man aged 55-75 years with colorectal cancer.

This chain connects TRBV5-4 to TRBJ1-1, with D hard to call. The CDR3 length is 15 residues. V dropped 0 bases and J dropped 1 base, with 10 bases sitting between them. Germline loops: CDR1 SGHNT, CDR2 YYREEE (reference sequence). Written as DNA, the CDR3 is TGTGCCAGCAGCTTGGGTGGCAGAGGGAACACTGAAGCTTTCTTT. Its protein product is CASSLGGRGNTEAFF.

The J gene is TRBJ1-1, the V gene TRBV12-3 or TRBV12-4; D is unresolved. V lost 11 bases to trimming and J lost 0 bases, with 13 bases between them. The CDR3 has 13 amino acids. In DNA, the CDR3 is TGTGCCGGCCGGGATGGAATGAACACTGAAGCTTTCTTT. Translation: CAGRDGMNTEAFF.